Below, one T cell receptor beta chain is given with its context. What this receptor recognizes is not known. One base away there is no much larger clone; base qualities are not given. Inclusive of the bounding cysteine and phenylalanine, the CDR3 is 16 residues long. The entry retains the CDR3 DNA only, 48 bases that are in frame from base 1. At the junction V is shortened by 3 bases and J by 0 bases; bases outside the gene matches: 4. Sequences KGHDR (CDR1) and SFDVKD (CDR2) are obtained from the germline V gene. Reading the label with the study, this specimen's time point is: about 28 days (+/-7) after the second vaccine dose. AZD1222 recipients whose second dose came at about 4 weeks and those whose second dose came at about 12 weeks were combined into one group, since spike-specific TCR depth and breadth did not differ between the two schedules. Samples from vaccinated people were obtained from the UK trials COV001 and COV002, which included a single-blind randomized controlled phase 2/3 trial of AZD1222 (ChAdOx1 nCoV-19) in healthy adults. Trial participant PBMC samples were collected at day 0 and day 28 after the second dose for TCRbeta chain sequencing.

The sample is drawn from a study of T cell responses to AZD1222 COVID-19 vaccine (dated by TCRdb to about 2021). Describing the broader study: A total of under 250 trial participants underwent TCR sequencing, of whom nearly 210 had received two doses of AZD1222 and 26 had received two doses of the MenACWY control vaccine. Trial participants were enrolled by age into 18-55, 56-69 and 70-plus year subgroups, with about 150, 28 and 57 TCR-sequenced participants respectively.

Beyond this particular receptor, the publication reports: Participants were mostly white British, with more females than males. The authors suggested clonal diversity may have been underestimated. Because no samples from the day 14 peak response were available, repertoires could be characterized only after the peak T cell response. The vaccine-associated CD4 TCRs covered the entire spike protein, and the dominant responses fell in regions 160-218 and 743-854. Conclusions about previously exposed vaccinees are limited because only 6 or 7 AZD1222 recipients were SARS-CoV-2 seropositive at baseline. Reportedly, close to half of the unique spike-specific TCRs recognized epitopes lying outside the regions that are mutated in the B.1.351 and B.1.1.7 variants. The 56-69-year group was small, and its depth increase did not reach significance, likely because of low power. After two AZD1222 doses, both the breadth and the depth of spike-specific TCRs were significantly higher than at day 0 and than in MenACWY recipients.

The CDR3 regions of human TCRbeta chains were subjected to immunosequencing. On the study's bioinformatics: Repertoire TCRs were matched against a reference library of SARS-CoV-2-specific TCRs generated with the MIRA antigen-specificity platform. Breadth was defined as the fraction of unique TCRs that were SARS-CoV-2-associated. Depth was defined as the fraction of total T cells that were SARS-CoV-2-associated. Using the MIRA data, every spike-specific TCR was mapped to the spike region that the TCR reacted to and assigned to either a CD4 or a CD8 class. Log10-transformed breadth and depth values were compared by one-way ANOVA with Sidak's multiple comparisons tests. In its TCRdb copy, this immuneACCESS table keeps in-frame sequences only and misses some clones. Where compared with another copy, unresolved V genes explain less than half of these, and the others have no known cause. V and J calls and clone size follow that table, whereas D and trimming were derived from the DNA. For this sample the table gives approximately 89,000 clones, of which about 93% were detected only once. Together, the top ten hold approximately 10% of the sample.

The chain is encoded by TRBV24-1 joined to TRBJ2-1; 7 bases in the junction line up with TRBD1. This receptor was obtained from an adult who received the AZD1222 COVID-19 vaccine. Sample: peripheral blood, taken 28 days after the second AZD1222 dose. Read as DNA, the sequence is TGTGCCACCAGTGATGGGACAGTATACTCCTACAATGAGCAGTTCTTC. The encoded protein is CATSDGTVYSYNEQFF.